The T cell receptor beta chain under discussion was sequenced for a study of blood T cell repertoires in COVID-19. About the research overall: Collection of acute and convalescent COVID-19 samples took place in the United States, Italy and Spain. From T cells, B-cell-depleted T cells, or PBMCs came the material, which was cDNA or gDNA.

Per the germline V gene, CDR1 is SGHAT and CDR2 is FQDESV (reference sequence). The CDR3 extends over 14 amino acids. Trimming removed 5 bases at V and 4 bases at J, with 14 bases between. Original methodology: Estimates of nucleated cell counts were drawn from the amplification of reference gene primers. This table comes from immunoSEQ multiplex PCR, and its TCRdb copy is limited to in-frame clones, with some not included. V, J and clone size are those of that table, while D and trimming were read from the DNA. This table holds over 50,000 clones, more than 60% found once. The genes are TRBV11-1 and TRBJ2-5; weak D call: TRBD2 (6 bases). Sequencing was performed on peripheral blood. The TCR originated in a human donor with active or convalescent COVID-19. The donor label of this sample is uncertain. CDR3 bases: TGTGCCAGCAGCGACCGTGGGGGGTCAGAGACCCAGTACTTC. It yields the protein CASSDRGGSETQYF.